Listed here are 14 T cell receptor beta chains from one sample, sequenced in a study of blood T cell repertoires in COVID-19. Sequencing was performed with immunoSEQ multiplex PCR; in TCRdb, only in-frame clones are kept and a portion is missing. The table includes around 260,000 clones, around four fifths detected once. The material sequenced was peripheral blood. Every receptor here comes from a man aged 60 to 75 with acute or convalescent COVID-19.

This clone was detected a few times. The gene calls are TRBV6-5 and TRBJ2-3; TRBD1 aligns across 7 bases. With V trimmed by 6 bases and J by 5 bases, 5 bases remained unmatched. Germline-derived CDR1 and CDR2 are MNHEY and SVGAGI. CDR3 length equals 13 residues. CDR3 nucleotides: TGTGCCAGCAGCTCCCAGGGGGTAGATACGCAGTATTTT. Amino acid sequence: CASSSQGVDTQYF.

The chain combines TRBV6-2 or TRBV6-3 with TRBJ1-5; unclear D gene. The CDR3 is 13 residues long. In germline, CDR1 is MNHEY, CDR2 SVGEGT. V was trimmed by 2 bases and J by 9 bases, leaving 11 bases between them. CDR3 in amino acids: CASSYGSPWPQHF. In DNA form, the CDR3 reads TGTGCCAGCAGTTACGGGAGTCCGTGGCCCCAGCATTTT.

This clone showed up just a few times. This chain joins TRBV4-1 and TRBJ2-1, with TRBD2 matching over 12 bases. CDR3 length equals 15 residues. Germline CDR1 is MGHRA and CDR2 is YSYEKL. Losses at the gene ends were 3 bases for V and 6 bases for J; bases not matched to a gene: 3. CDR3 loop: CASSHPSGGANEQFF. CDR3 nucleotide sequence: TGCGCCAGCAGCCACCCTAGCGGGGGGGCCAATGAGCAGTTCTTC.

This clone was seen once. The V call is TRBV7-9, the J call TRBJ1-5; 10 bases fit TRBD1. CDR3 length: 15 amino acids. CDR1 and CDR2 from the germline V gene are SEHNR and FQNEAQ (reference sequence). Trimming took 1 base from V and 6 from J; bases not matched to a gene: 3. In DNA, the CDR3 is TGTGCCAGCAGCTTAGGGGGGACAGGGGTTCAGCCCCAGCATTTT. Amino acid sequence: CASSLGGTGVQPQHF.

The chain couples TRBV5-4 to TRBJ1-3, with 8 bases fitting TRBD1. V lost 2 bases to trimming and J lost 12 bases; unmatched junction nucleotides: 7. This CDR3 has 13 amino acids. Germline assignment: CDR1 SGHNT and CDR2 YYREEE (reference sequence). CDR3 protein: CASSLDPGTGIYF. CDR3 in DNA: TGTGCCAGCAGCTTAGACCCGGGGACAGGCATATATTTT.

This clone was counted once. The rearrangement links TRBV2 to TRBJ1-1, with unresolved D. CDR3 length: 13 residues. The germline CDR1 and CDR2 sequences are SNHLY and FYNNEI. V was shortened by 7 bases and J by 0 bases, with 9 bases between the two germline ends. In DNA form, the CDR3 reads TGTGCCAGCACCGCTACCCTGAACACTGAAGCTTTCTTT. The encoded protein is CASTATLNTEAFF.

J is TRBJ1-3 and V is TRBV6-6; 9 nucleotides match TRBD1. CDR1 and CDR2 from the germline V gene are MNHNY and SVGAGI (reference sequence). The CDR3 runs to 15 residues. The V and J ends lost 0 bases and 8 bases, in that order; junction bases with no gene match: 5. The CDR3: CASSYSRQGEDTIYF. The CDR3 DNA reads TGTGCCAGCAGTTACTCTCGACAGGGGGAGGACACCATATATTTT.

This clone was counted only a few times. This CDR3 is also generated by other DNA sequences in the sample. This chain links TRBV15 with TRBJ1-4; 9 nucleotides match TRBD1. Germline V gene sequence: CDR1 LNHNV, CDR2 YYDKDF (reference sequence). V was clipped by 5 bases and J by 4 bases; unmatched bases: 5. The CDR3 covers 15 residues. The CDR3 nucleotides are TGTGCCACCAGCCGGGACAGGGCTAGTAATGAAAAACTGTTTTTT. Its protein is CATSRDRASNEKLFF.

Concerning this clone itself: The sample has other DNA sequences that encode this CDR3 too. The chain employs TRBV19 and TRBJ1-6; 8 bases are shared with TRBD1. This CDR3 spans 14 amino acids. Germline loops: CDR1 LNHDA, CDR2 SQIVND (reference sequence). Losses at the gene ends were 2 bases for V and 8 bases for J; bases not matched to a gene: 2. The CDR3 region is CASSIQGADSPLHF. Here the CDR3 DNA reads TGTGCCAGTAGTATACAGGGGGCGGATTCACCCCTCCACTTT.

In the case of this clone: A much more abundant neighbour one base away suggests this may be a read error. The V call is TRBV10-3, the J call TRBJ2-7; 10 nucleotides agree with TRBD1. The CDR3 covers 12 residues. V gave up 10 bases and J gave up 3 bases; unmatched junction bases: 3. CDR1 and CDR2 (germline): ENHRY, SYGVKD. CDR3 sequence reads: CASRDRGYEQYF. The CDR3 coding sequence is TGTGCCAGCCGGGACAGGGGCTACGAGCAGTACTTC.

The rearrangement uses TRBV10-1 and TRBJ2-7, with TRBD1 identical over 9 bases. Germline V lookup: CDR1 WNHNN, CDR2 SYGVQD (reference sequence). The ends lost 6 bases at V and 1 base at J; junction bases unmatched: 7. The CDR3 runs to 15 residues. This CDR3 is CASREGQGPSYEQYF. In nucleotides, the CDR3 is TGCGCCAGCAGGGAAGGACAGGGGCCATCCTACGAGCAGTACTTC.

The genes are TRBV27 and TRBJ2-1; D might be TRBD2 (6 bases). This CDR3 is built from 15 residues. Between the trimmed V and J ends, which lost 6 bases and 0 bases, there was a span of 12 bases. Germline assignment: CDR1 MNHEY and CDR2 SMNVEV (reference sequence). The CDR3 loop reads CASSKDGSSYNEQFF. CDR3 nucleotides: TGTGCCAGCAGCAAAGACGGGAGCTCCTACAATGAGCAGTTCTTC.

V usage is TRBV7-3 and J usage is TRBJ1-1; D is possibly TRBD1 (5 bases). V lost 2 bases and J 5 bases, leaving 12 bases between the germline ends. This CDR3 region has 14 residues. Germline V gives CDR1 SGHTA, CDR2 FQGTGA. The CDR3 DNA sequence: TGTGCCAGCAGCTTATCCGGGGGGGTGACTGAAGCTTTCTTT. Encoded protein: CASSLSGGVTEAFF.

The genes are TRBV7-8 and TRBJ2-7, with 7 bases that match TRBD2. Germline values: CDR1 SGHVS, CDR2 FQNEAQ. J gave up 7 bases and V 1 base, and 10 bases lay outside the gene matches. This CDR3 is 15 amino acids long. CDR3 sequence (DNA): TGTGCCAGCAGCTTAGAACTAGCGAGTCTATGGGAGCAGTACTTC. Translated, it gives CASSLELASLWEQYF.